These 24 T cell receptor beta chains originate from one sample sequenced in a study of spatial heterogeneity in lung cancer. One entry per CDR3 protein, called by TCRdb with MiXCR from the 5' RACE reads. The table shows more than 50,000 distinct CDR3 sequences, with 6% to 9% occurring only once. Time point indicated: sample taken at primary tumor resection. Frozen PBMC, nontumor lung or tumor provided whole RNA, which was sequenced unsorted. Material: PBMCs, obtained at surgery. The receptors here all came from a female donor with early-stage non-small cell lung cancer.

The sample holds many counts of this clonotype. J is TRBJ2-5 and V is TRBV29-1; TRBD2 might be the D (6 bases). V lost 4 bases and J lost 5, with 11 bases in between. Germline V gene sequence: CDR1 SQVTM, CDR2 ANQGSEA. The CDR3 sequence is 12 residues long. The CDR3, as DNA: TGCAGCGTTGGGAGGGGTTTGGAGACCCAGTACTTC. It codes for CSVGRGLETQYF.

This clonotype was counted ten times or more. The rearrangement links TRBV5-4 to TRBJ2-7, with D hard to call. Germline-derived CDR1 and CDR2 are SGHNT and YYREEE (reference sequence). The V and J ends lost 0 bases and 9 bases respectively, with 13 bases between them. CDR3 length: 13 residues. CDR3 DNA: TGTGCCAGCAGCTTGGACCGTTCCCCCGGGCAGTACTTC. Its protein product is CASSLDRSPGQYF.

The chain carries TRBV11-3 and TRBJ2-3; no firm D call. The CDR3 contains 17 residues. Germline CDR1 SGHNT, CDR2 YENEEA. V dropped 5 bases and J dropped 4 bases, with 22 bases sitting between them. Here the CDR3 DNA reads TGTGCCAGCAGCCTGCAGGACGGCCCTCAATTGGCAGATACGCAGTATTTT. It translates to CASSLQDGPQLADTQYF.

This clonotype was observed many times. The chain recombines TRBV12-3 or TRBV12-4 with TRBJ1-2; D call uncertain. CDR3 length equals 14 residues. The V end lost 7 bases, the J end lost 1 base, and 13 bases lay between the germline ends. The chain's CDR3 is CASTKQRVNYGYTF. As DNA, the CDR3 is TGTGCCAGCACCAAACAGAGAGTTAACTATGGCTACACCTTC.

Ten or more counts support this clonotype. This CDR3 is CASSLQRETQYF. Written as DNA, the CDR3 is TGTGCCAGCAGTCTCCAAAGGGAGACCCAGTACTTC. The chain couples TRBV12-3 or TRBV12-4 to TRBJ2-5, with D hard to call. CDR3 length: 12 amino acids. V dropped 5 bases and J dropped 5 bases, with 9 bases sitting between them.

This sequence joins TRBV27 and TRBJ2-1; D remains ambiguous. The length of the CDR3 is 13 residues. Germline CDR1 is MNHEY and CDR2 is SMNVEV (reference sequence). V was clipped by 3 bases and J by 7 bases, with 10 bases between them. The CDR3: CASSFLAANEQFF. DNA for the CDR3: TGTGCCAGCAGTTTCTTGGCTGCGAATGAGCAGTTCTTC.

This clonotype was seen many times. The chain links TRBV19 to TRBJ1-4; no definite D call. The CDR3 runs 14 residues. V was cut by 6 bases and J by 8 bases, with 16 bases left in between. The germline V gene encodes CDR1 LNHDA and CDR2 SQIVND (reference sequence). CDR3 loop: CASRNLGREEKLFF. As DNA, the CDR3 is TGTGCCAGTAGAAATCTGGGGAGGGAGGAAAAACTGTTTTTT.

V and J are TRBV5-1 and TRBJ1-1, with D possibly being TRBD1 (6 bases). Germline V gene sequence: CDR1 SGHRS, CDR2 YFSETQ. The CDR3 extends over 19 amino acids. Trimming stripped 4 bases from V and 1 base from J, with 26 bases between. Here the CDR3 reads CASSRDFAGGGLSNTEAFF. The CDR3 DNA reads as TGCGCCAGCAGCCGCGATTTCGCGGGAGGGGGTCTCTCGAACACTGAAGCTTTCTTT. Full variable domain (remainder filled in from reference TRBV5-1 and TRBJ1-1): KAGVTQTPRYLIKTRGQQVTLSCSPISGHRSVSWYQQTPGQGLQFLFEYFSETQRNKGNFPGRFSGRQFSNSRSEMNVSTLELGDSALYLCASSRDFAGGGLSNTEAFFGQGTRLTVV.

This clonotype has at least ten counts. The genes are TRBV6-5 and TRBJ1-1, with D perhaps TRBD1 (5 bases). The germline V and J ends were trimmed by 2 bases and 1 base, with 8 bases remaining between them. In germline, CDR1 is MNHEY, CDR2 SVGAGI. This CDR3 spans 14 amino acids. The CDR3 loop reads CASSYEGWNTEAFF. The CDR3 coding sequence is TGTGCCAGCAGTTACGAGGGGTGGAACACTGAAGCTTTCTTT.

This clonotype has at least ten counts. The V call is TRBV6-2 or TRBV6-3, the J call TRBJ1-1; D is ambiguous. Germline CDR1 and CDR2: MNHEY and SVGEGT. V dropped 0 bases and J dropped 8 bases, with 10 bases sitting between them. The CDR3 contains 13 residues. The CDR3: CASSYSVRLEAFF. CDR3 sequence (DNA): TGTGCCAGCAGTTACTCGGTCAGATTAGAAGCTTTCTTT.

This clonotype appeared a single time. It may be a read error: a sequence one base away is much more abundant. The chain carries TRBV5-4 and TRBJ1-1; weak D call: TRBD1 (6 bases). From germline, CDR1 is SGHNT and CDR2 YYREEE (reference sequence). The CDR3 is 14 residues long. V lost 3 bases to trimming and J lost 4 bases, with 13 bases between them. DNA for the CDR3: TGTGCCAGCAGCTCAGGACAGAAGAGCACTGAAGCTTTCTTT. This encodes CASSSGQKSTEAFF.

This clonotype occurred a few times. The rearrangement joins TRBV7-2 to TRBJ2-1, with TRBD1 matching over 9 bases. The CDR3 has 15 amino acids. V trimming: 4 bases; J trimming: 6 bases; junction bases outside the gene matches: 7. Germline assignment: CDR1 SGHTA and CDR2 FQGNSA. CDR3 sequence: CASSSQGAAGNEQFF. The CDR3, as DNA: TGTGCCAGCAGCTCACAGGGGGCAGCCGGCAATGAGCAGTTCTTC.

This clonotype was picked up many times. V and J are TRBV20-1 and TRBJ2-3, with 10 bases aligning to TRBD2. The CDR3 runs 14 residues. V was pared by 5 bases and J by 6 bases, with 8 bases of the junction left unmatched. CDR1 and CDR2 from the germline V gene are DFQATT and SNEGSKA (reference sequence). The CDR3 protein is CSALSGGTLDTQYF. The CDR3 DNA sequence: TGCAGTGCTCTTAGCGGGGGGACCCTGGATACGCAGTATTTT.

The rearrangement links TRBV20-1 to TRBJ1-5; D unclear. The CDR3 totals 13 residues. V was clipped by 0 bases and J by 6 bases, with 9 bases between them. Germline V gene sequence: CDR1 DFQATT, CDR2 SNEGSKA (reference sequence). DNA for the CDR3: TGCAGTGCTAGAGAGGAGGGAAGTCAGCCCCAGCATTTT. Protein: CSAREEGSQPQHF.

The table lists this clonotype with many counts. V gene TRBV6-1 combines with J gene TRBJ1-2; 8 bases are a match to TRBD1. The J segment lost 1 base and the V segment lost 6 bases, leaving 10 bases of the junction unmatched. The CDR3 is 16 residues long. Germline CDR1 is MNHNS and CDR2 is SASEGT. The CDR3 region has the DNA TGTGCCAGCAGGCGTGAGACAGGGGCGATTAACTATGGCTACACCTTC. Amino acid sequence: CASRRETGAINYGYTF.

At least ten counts were recorded for this clonotype. V gene TRBV6-2 or TRBV6-3 combines with J gene TRBJ2-6, with D maybe TRBD1 (6 bases). This CDR3 region has 19 residues. Germline CDR1 reads MNHEY; CDR2 reads SVGEGT. Trimming took 6 bases from V and 4 from J, leaving 25 bases between them. This CDR3 reads CASSSQLPNRAPGANVLTF. The DNA for the CDR3 is TGTGCCAGCAGCAGCCAGCTTCCGAACAGGGCGCCCGGGGCCAACGTCCTGACTTTC.

This clonotype was counted at least ten times. The chain employs TRBV28 and TRBJ2-4; TRBD2 agrees at 10 bases. V was pared by 5 bases and J by 7 bases, with 5 bases of the junction left unmatched. Per germline, CDR1 MDHEN and CDR2 SYDVKM. CDR3 size: 14 residues. The DNA of the CDR3 is TGTGCCAGCAGTCCTAGCGGGGGCCTCAACATTCAGTACTTC. As protein: CASSPSGGLNIQYF. The full variable domain, completed using reference TRBV28 and TRBJ2-4, is DVKVTQSSRYLVKRTGEKVFLECVQDMDHENMFWYRQDPGLGLRLIYFSYDVKMKEKGDIPEGYSVSREKKERFSLILESASTNQTSMYLCASSPSGGLNIQYFGAGTRLSVL.

This clonotype was recorded a few times. The genes are TRBV7-2 and TRBJ1-6; no reliable D call. The CDR3 consists of 15 residues. Per the germline V gene, CDR1 is SGHTA and CDR2 is FQGNSA. V lost 1 base, J lost 5 bases, and 9 bases lay in between. CDR3 sequence (DNA): TGTGCCAGCAGCTTAGGGACGCCACATAATTCACCCCTCCACTTT. Amino acid sequence: CASSLGTPHNSPLHF. Full variable domain (outside the CDR3, taken from reference TRBV7-2 and TRBJ1-6): GAGVSQSPSNKVTEKGKDVELRCDPISGHTALYWYRQSLGQGLEFLIYFQGNSAPDKSGLPSDRFSAERTGGSVSTLTIQRTQQEDSAVYLCASSLGTPHNSPLHFGNGTRLTVT.

This clonotype appeared many times. V is TRBV11-2 and J is TRBJ2-5; no clear D. The ends were cut back, 0 bases at V and 5 bases at J, with 13 bases in the middle. Germline assignment: CDR1 SGHAT and CDR2 FQNNGV. The CDR3 totals 15 residues. CDR3 residues: CASSLERAPRETQYF. Written as DNA, the CDR3 is TGTGCCAGCAGCTTAGAGAGAGCCCCCCGGGAGACCCAGTACTTC. The variable domain in full, completed from reference TRBV11-2 and TRBJ2-5, reads EAGVAQSPRYKIIEKRQSVAFWCNPISGHATLYWYQQILGQGPKLLIQFQNNGVVDDSQLPKDRFSAERLKGVDSTLKIQPAKLEDSAVYLCASSLERAPRETQYFGPGTRLLVL.

This clonotype was seen ten or more times. The chain employs TRBV7-6 and TRBJ1-4; no definite D call. V dropped 0 bases and J dropped 5 bases, with 4 bases sitting between them. CDR3 length: 13 amino acids. CDR1 SGHVS and CDR2 FNYEAQ come from the germline V gene. The CDR3 nucleotides are TGTGCCAGCAGCTTAGCTGTAAATGAAAAACTGTTTTTT. It is translated as CASSLAVNEKLFF.

The chain carries TRBV5-1 and TRBJ1-1; no clear D. The CDR3 is made up of 16 amino acids. The V and J ends lost 2 bases and 4 bases respectively, with 18 bases between them. Germline V gives CDR1 SGHRS, CDR2 YFSETQ. CDR3 region: CASSFHASESGTEAFF. In DNA, the CDR3 is TGCGCCAGCAGCTTCCACGCCTCAGAGAGCGGCACTGAAGCTTTCTTT.

This clonotype appeared many times. This chain joins TRBV20-1 and TRBJ2-1; D remains ambiguous. Germline values: CDR1 DFQATT, CDR2 SNEGSKA (reference sequence). This CDR3 region has 10 residues. V shed 6 bases and J shed 4 bases, with 4 bases lying between them. CDR3: CSALYNEQFF. The CDR3, as DNA: TGCAGTGCCCTTTACAATGAGCAGTTCTTC.

The sample holds many counts of this clonotype. This chain joins TRBV7-7 and TRBJ2-1, with 7 bases that match TRBD1. This CDR3 region has 13 residues. In germline, CDR1 is SSHAT, CDR2 FNYEAQ (reference sequence). The V segment lost 3 bases and the J segment 7 bases; nucleotides outside the gene matches: 3. CDR3 coding DNA: TGTGCCAGCAGCTTGCGACAGGGTAATGAGCAGTTCTTC. This gives the protein CASSLRQGNEQFF.

This clonotype came up many times. The CDR3 region is CASSELISTDTQYF. The CDR3 coding sequence is TGTGCCAGCAGTGAACTAATAAGCACAGATACGCAGTATTTT. The J gene is TRBJ2-3, the V gene TRBV2; D not certain. The length of the CDR3 is 14 residues. Between the trimmed V and J ends, which lost 2 bases and 0 bases, there was a span of 6 bases. Germline V gene sequence: CDR1 SNHLY, CDR2 FYNNEI. Looking up the rest from reference TRBV2 and TRBJ2-3 gives the full variable domain: EPEVTQTPSHQVTQMGQEVILRCVPISNHLYFYWYRQILGQKVEFLVSFYNNEISEKSEIFDDQFSVERPDGSNFTLKIRSTKLEDSAMYFCASSELISTDTQYFGPGTRLTVL.